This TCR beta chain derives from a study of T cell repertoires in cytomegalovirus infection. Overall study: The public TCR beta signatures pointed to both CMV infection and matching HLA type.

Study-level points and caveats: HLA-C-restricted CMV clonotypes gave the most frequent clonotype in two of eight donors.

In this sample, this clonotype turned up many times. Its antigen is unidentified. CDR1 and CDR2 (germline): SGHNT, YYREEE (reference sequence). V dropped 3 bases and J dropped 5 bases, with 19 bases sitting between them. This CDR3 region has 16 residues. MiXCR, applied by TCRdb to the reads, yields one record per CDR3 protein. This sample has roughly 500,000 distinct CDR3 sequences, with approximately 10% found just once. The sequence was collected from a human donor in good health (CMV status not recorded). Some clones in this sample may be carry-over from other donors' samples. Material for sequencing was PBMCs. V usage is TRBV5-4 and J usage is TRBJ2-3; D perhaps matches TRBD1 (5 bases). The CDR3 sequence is CASSYTDGLGLDTQYF. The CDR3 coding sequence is TGTGCCAGCAGCTACACCGACGGCTTGGGGCTAGATACGCAGTATTTT.